This T cell receptor (beta chain) was retrieved from a study of neurological immune-mediated disorders. The CDR3 totals 12 residues. The germline gives CDR1 SQVTM, CDR2 ANQGSEA. The V end was cut by 2 bases, the J end by 9 bases, with 11 bases between. From 15-18 subjects, over 180 million TCR-beta sequences were obtained in each sequencing run. MiXCR was run by TCRdb on the 5' RACE reads, yielding one entry per CDR3 protein. The data show 60,000 to 70,000 distinct CDR3 sequences, over 4% seen once. Many counts were recorded for this clonotype. The chain combines TRBV29-1 with TRBJ2-1; D could derive from TRBD1 or TRBD2 (5 bases each). Sequencing used PBMCs. This TCR came from a human donor with multiple sclerosis. The donor label of this sample is uncertain. The CDR3 region has the DNA TGCAGCGTTGAAACCGGGGCGGGTGAGCAGTTCTTC. It is translated as CSVETGAGEQFF.